A selection of T cell receptor beta chains follows, all from one sample in a study of T-cell reconstitution after alpha-beta-depleted transplantation in children. MiXCR was run by TCRdb on the PCR reads, yielding one entry per CDR3 protein. The sample yields 55,000 to 70,000 distinct CDR3 sequences, roughly 11% seen once. Sequencing used PBMCs, obtained before TCRalphabeta/CD19-depleted stem cell transplant. Receptors were obtained from a boy aged 5-17 years with acute myeloid leukemia, due to receive a stem cell transplant. CDR3s include the opening cysteine and the closing phenylalanine or tryptophan. A D gene is named only where the DNA matches it firmly. Some rows mark clone size as missing; the rest say once, few, many or name a class of expanded clone.

j_gene	abundance	v_gene	d_gene	CDR3nt	CDR3aa
TRBJ2-1	many	TRBV20-1	-	TGCAGTGCTTCGACCTCTAGCTCCTACAATGAGCAGTTCTTC	CSASTSSSYNEQFF
TRBJ2-7	many	TRBV10-3	-	TGTGCCATCAGGACACCGGGACGGAGGTACGAGCAGTACTTC	CAIRTPGRRYEQYF
TRBJ2-1	many	TRBV7-2	-	TGTGCCAGCAGCTTGGGGGGGGGGCAGGTTGAGCAGTTCTTC	CASSLGGGQVEQFF
TRBJ1-2	many	TRBV21-1	-	TGTGCCAGCAGCAGGGGGAGGGACCCTAGAGCTTATGGCTACACCTTC	CASSRGRDPRAYGYTF
TRBJ2-2	many	TRBV7-2	-	TGTGCCAGCAGCTTATTACAGCTCTTGGACACCGGGGAGCTGTTTTTT	CASSLLQLLDTGELFF
TRBJ2-7	many	TRBV12-3/TRBV12-4	TRBD2	TGTGCCAGCAGTTTGGCTAGCGGGAGGTACGAGCAGTACTTC	CASSLASGRYEQYF
TRBJ2-1	many	TRBV6-1	TRBD1	TGTGCCAGCCGACCGAATCAGGGGGCCCATGAGCAGTTCTTC	CASRPNQGAHEQFF
TRBJ2-5	-	TRBV28	-	TGTGCCAGCCTCCAAGGCCAAGAGACCCAGTACTTC	CASLQGQETQYF
TRBJ1-6	many	TRBV7-6	-	TGTGCCAGCAGCTTCGGTTCGAGTTCACCCCTCCACTTT	CASSFGSSSPLHF
TRBJ1-1	many	TRBV9	-	TGTGCCAGCAGCGCCTATTGGAACACTGAAGCTTTCTTT	CASSAYWNTEAFF
TRBJ2-2	many	TRBV7-9	-	TGTGCCAGCAGCGAACAGCTGGGCGGGGAGCTGTTTTTT	CASSEQLGGELFF
TRBJ1-5	many	TRBV7-8	-	TGTGCCAGCAGCTTAGGTACCAGGGGTAATCAGCCCCAGCATTTT	CASSLGTRGNQPQHF
TRBJ1-3	once	TRBV25-1	-	TGTGCCAGCAGTGAATATGCCGCGCGGGGAAACACCATATATTTT	CASSEYAARGNTIYF
TRBJ1-2	many	TRBV12-3/TRBV12-4	TRBD1	TGTGCCAGCAACTCAGGGGGGGGCTATGGCTACACCTTC	CASNSGGGYGYTF
TRBJ1-4	many	TRBV7-9	-	TGTGCCAGCAGCTTAGAAGGGGCTGAAAAACTGTTTTTT	CASSLEGAEKLFF
TRBJ2-1	many	TRBV7-9	-	TGTGCCAGCAGCTTAGTCACGGGATCCTACAATGAGCAGTTCTTC	CASSLVTGSYNEQFF
TRBJ2-5	many	TRBV7-6	-	TGTGCCAGCAGCCCAGCGGAGACCCAGTACTTC	CASSPAETQYF
TRBJ2-1	few	TRBV4-1	-	TGCGCCAGCAGCCAAGAACCTACCTACAATGAGCAGTTCTTC	CASSQEPTYNEQFF
TRBJ2-5	many	TRBV13	TRBD2	TGTGCCAGCAGCGCCGGGATAGCGGGAGGGGGAGAGACCCAGTACTTC	CASSAGIAGGGETQYF
TRBJ2-5	-	TRBV25-1	TRBD1	TGTGCCAGCAGTGAAAAAGGACAGGCGGAGACCCAGTACTTC	CASSEKGQAETQYF
TRBJ1-1	many	TRBV11-2	-	TGTGCCAGCAGCTTAGATTTTACCAGGGCAGCTGAAGCTTTCTTT	CASSLDFTRAAEAFF
TRBJ1-1	few	TRBV6-2/TRBV6-3	-	TGTGCCAGCAGCCCGGGTTACTGGACTGAAGCTTTCTTT	CASSPGYWTEAFF
TRBJ2-3	many	TRBV9	-	TGTGCCAGCAGCGCCCTCTTCGATACGCAGTATTTT	CASSALFDTQYF
TRBJ2-6	many	TRBV7-2	-	TGTGCCAGCAGCTTAGCCGGTTGGGGGAGCGGGGCCAACGTCCTGACTTTC	CASSLAGWGSGANVLTF
TRBJ2-5	many	TRBV5-5	-	TGTGCCAGCAGCTTGGCCACGGCAGAGCAAGAGACCCAGTACTTC	CASSLATAEQETQYF
TRBJ2-2	few	TRBV5-4	TRBD1	TGTGCCAGCAGCGGGACAGGGAGCGTCAACACCGGGGAGCTGTTTTTT	CASSGTGSVNTGELFF
TRBJ2-2	many	TRBV10-3	TRBD2	TGTGCCATCAGCGGGGGCAGCGGGGGGGGCACCGGGGAGCTGTTTTTT	CAISGGSGGGTGELFF
TRBJ2-1	many	TRBV24-1	TRBD2	TGTGCCACCAGTCCGGGACTAGCGGGAGGAGATGAGCAGTTCTTC	CATSPGLAGGDEQFF
TRBJ1-1	many	TRBV28	-	TGTGCCAGCAGTTTATTCGAAAAGGTGGAGGCAGCTTTCTTT	CASSLFEKVEAAFF
TRBJ2-1	many	TRBV7-2	TRBD2	TGTGCCAGCAGCCGATTACGCGGGAGTAGGAACAATGAGCAGTTCTTC	CASSRLRGSRNNEQFF
TRBJ2-5	many	TRBV27	TRBD1	TGTGCCAGCAGTATAATGGGACAGGGTAGTGAGACCCAGTACTTC	CASSIMGQGSETQYF
TRBJ2-5	many	TRBV20-1	-	TGCAGTGCTAGGAGAAGCGTTATGGAGACCCAGTACTTC	CSARRSVMETQYF